This T cell receptor beta chain was retrieved from a study of blood T cell repertoires in COVID-19 (dated by TCRdb to about 2020). For the wider study: Collaborator samples came from the United States, Italy and Spain and covered acute and convalescent phases of COVID-19. Deeply sampled blood TCRbeta repertoires from subjects exposed to, actively infected with, or recovered from COVID-19 were included in the dataset. The repertoires were released in a freely available public database intended as a resource for research on the immune response to SARS-CoV-2. The sample metadata nearly always contained a de-identified subject ID, COVID-19 status, age in years and sex. Where available, HLA class I and class II types were taken from metadata supplied by the sample provider and were not determined by assay-based typing. The prospective study material was composed of cDNA or gDNA derived from T cells, B-cell-depleted T cells, or PBMCs. Samples came from the ongoing ImmuneRACE study (first 160 participants) plus 1,254 subjects from 6 global collaborators. The paper's findings and limits, for the study overall: Clinical and demographic metadata were provided uncurated, with the amount varying by source and participant.

Enrolling through a virtual design, the prospective study's participants ranged in age from roughly 18 to 95 years and lived across roughly 23 United States geographic areas. In the prospective study, cohorts were assigned on the basis of participant-reported clinical history obtained from a screening survey and a study questionnaire. For ImmuneRACE Cohort 3, a participant was defined as recovered based on two consecutive negative NP/OP PCR tests, clearance by a healthcare professional, or resolution of symptoms. Each participant in the prospective study had whole blood, serum and a nasopharyngeal or oropharyngeal swab collected by mobile phlebotomists. Prospective study participants could optionally give additional blood draws and questionnaires over an approximately 2-month period. Blood samples from the prospective study were shipped frozen or at room temperature prior to DNA extraction. About this clone: Its binding antigen is unknown. Base quality data are lacking; no much larger clone is found one base away.

Ends trimmed: V by 4 bases, J by 4 bases; bases unmatched to a gene: 8. From its cysteine to its phenylalanine, the CDR3 spans 15 amino acids. The only DNA kept is the CDR3, 45 bases in frame from the first base. Based on the germline V gene, the CDR1 and CDR2 sequences are SGDLS and YYNGEE. TCRbeta CDR3 regions were amplified from genomic DNA by means of the immunoSEQ Assay, a bias-controlled multiplex PCR. In the authors' own workflow: Within the assay, amplification of reference gene primers was used to estimate how many nucleated cells each sample contained. To quantify the absolute abundance of each unique TCRbeta CDR3 rearrangement, sequence reads were collapsed and filtered. For each sample, productive Simpson clonality was calculated as the square root of Simpson's diversity index across productive rearrangements. TCRdb re-hosts the immuneACCESS table, in-frame sequences only. Its copies lack some clones; in the studies checked, an unresolved V gene accounts for under half of them, and the cause for the rest is not known. The V and J calls and the clone size are those of that table, but D and trimming were determined from the DNA. The table for this sample lists about 200,000 clones; about 85% of them were counted only once. 2% to 2.5% of the sample is taken by the ten largest.

The sequence was collected from a woman aged 25 to 39 who had recovered from COVID-19. Sequencing was done on a sample of PBMCs or T cells enriched from blood (not recorded which). This chain joins TRBV9 to TRBJ1-5; 7 bases in the middle match TRBD1. The DNA is TGTGCCAGCAGCCCCTTCGGGACAGAAAATCAGCCCCAGCATTTT. This codes for CASSPFGTENQPQHF.